This T cell receptor beta chain was recovered during a study of T cells in Graves' hyperthyroidism and ophthalmopathy (dated by TCRdb to the late 2010s). At the level of the whole study: Peripheral blood was sampled at the time of initial diagnosis, prior to any treatment. The 75 to 100 discovery patients were randomly split 7:3 into training and test sets. After sampling, hyperthyroidism patients received methimazole starting at 30 mg daily, and ophthalmopathy patients received high-dose intravenous methylprednisolone. The paper reports TCR Vbeta CDR3 sequencing of approximately 140 peripheral blood samples: around 45 ophthalmopathy, under 85 hyperthyroidism and approximately 17 progressor patients. TCR V-J signatures able to tell the groups apart were searched for in a discovery cohort of 100 patients, of whom over 40 had Graves' ophthalmopathy and around 56 had stable Graves' hyperthyroidism. In addition, the study compared T-cell repertoires in thyroid tissue and in blood from about 6 Graves' hyperthyroidism patients. Prospective prediction of ophthalmopathy was tested in an independent validation cohort consisting of 18 to 20 hyperthyroidism patients and some 15 patients who later progressed to ophthalmopathy.

The TCR beta CDR3 regions were amplified from RNA transcripts. The first round of RT-PCR for the TCR CDR3 was performed with the HTBI primer set and the Qiagen OneStep RT-PCR kit. The libraries were constructed in a second round of multiplex PCR and then size-selected and purified. Paired-end sequencing of the libraries was performed with 100 bp reads on an Illumina HiSeq2000. The source study handled its data this way. SOAPnuke was used to process the raw data, with reads discarded if the reads contained adapters or uncalled bases, had a mean Phred below 15, or lacked an exact constant-primer or identifier match. COPE v1.2.5 was used to merge high-quality paired reads, and clonotypes were defined as unique nucleotide sequences. MiTCR v1.1 was used to align the clonotypes against IMGT TRBV, TRBD and TRBJ reference segments. The analysis included only V-J combinations with a frequency above 0.0001, which together covered about 99% of the repertoires. A TCS score was defined as the ratio between F50 (clonal expansion) and ExV (chaos), using BLOSUM62-based TCRdist between CDR3 peptides within each V-J. Welch's t-statistics and random forest reduced around 550 V-J features to 10 to 15, which were used in a naive Bayes classifier (R e1071). TCRdb took the public reads, trimmed them with fastp at Q25, ran MiXCR for clone calling and kept in-frame beta chains. Here each entry gathers all rows of one CDR3 protein and keeps the most common genes and DNA. Here the V and J calls rest on TCRdb's processing, not on the authors' analysis. Recorded for this sample are some 320,000 distinct CDR3 sequences; around 15% of them occurred a single time. Clones ranked in the top ten supply approximately 35% of the sample.

Ophthalmopathy patients had moderately to severely active disease, with a Clinical Activity Score of 3 or more, a NOSPECS grade of 4 or more, and a disease duration of less than 3 months. The study excluded patients with uncontrolled infections, other autoimmune diseases, pregnancy or lactation. Diagnoses were based on clinical symptoms, serum thyroxine and TRAb, thyroid ultrasound and orbital computed tomography. PBMCs were separated from roughly 10 ml of fresh peripheral blood using Ficoll-Paque density gradient centrifugation. Trizol reagent was used to extract total RNA, and RNA quality was then checked on an Agilent 2100 Bioanalyzer. The paper as a whole reports these results and caveats: In validation, the model predicted progression to ophthalmopathy with roughly 66% sensitivity and roughly 75% specificity, a median of approximately 6.5 months before onset. No statistical method was used to fix the sample size in advance, and group allocation was not hidden from the investigators. A 13 V-J signature model separated ophthalmopathy from stable hyperthyroidism, with about 88% sensitivity and about 81% specificity in cross-validation and 80%/75% in testing. Most expanded thyroid clonotypes (frequency above 0.001) were also found in blood, which suggests that blood repertoires may mirror thyroid immune responses.

Comments on this clonotype: Which antigen it targets is not known. It has no much larger one-base neighbor in the sample; base qualities were not kept.

This receptor was obtained from a woman aged 35 to 49 with Graves' ophthalmopathy. The sample taken for sequencing was blood.

The base sequence is TGTGCCACCAGCAGGTTCAGGGAAAACAATGAGCAGTTCTTC. Its protein is CATSRFRENNEQFF. The chain couples TRBV15 to TRBJ2-1; TRBD1 could be the D gene, as 5 bases match. Including the terminal cysteine and phenylalanine, the CDR3 comprises 14 residues. Only CDR3 DNA is held: 42 bases, read in frame from base 1. Between the V and J ends, shortened by 3 bases and 5 bases respectively, the junction contains 11 bases. Reading the germline V gene (reference sequence) gives CDR1 LNHNV and CDR2 YYDKDF.